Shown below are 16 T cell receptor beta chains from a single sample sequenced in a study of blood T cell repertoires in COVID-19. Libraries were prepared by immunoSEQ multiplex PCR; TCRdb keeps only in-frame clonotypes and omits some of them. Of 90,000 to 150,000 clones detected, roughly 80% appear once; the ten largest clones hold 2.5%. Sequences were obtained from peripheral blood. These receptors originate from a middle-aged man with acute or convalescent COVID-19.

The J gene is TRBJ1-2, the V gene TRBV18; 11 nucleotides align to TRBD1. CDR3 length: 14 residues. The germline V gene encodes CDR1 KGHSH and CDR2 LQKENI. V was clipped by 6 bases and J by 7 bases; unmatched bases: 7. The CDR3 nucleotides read TGTGCCAGCTCTCCCGGACAGGGGGCTTCTGGCTACACCTTC. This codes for CASSPGQGASGYTF.

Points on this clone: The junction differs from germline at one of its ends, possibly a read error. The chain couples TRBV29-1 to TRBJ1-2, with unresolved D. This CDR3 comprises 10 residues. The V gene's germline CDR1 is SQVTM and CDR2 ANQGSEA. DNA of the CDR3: TGCAGCGTAGAGGGAGTTTCTACCTTCTTC. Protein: CSVEGVSTFF.

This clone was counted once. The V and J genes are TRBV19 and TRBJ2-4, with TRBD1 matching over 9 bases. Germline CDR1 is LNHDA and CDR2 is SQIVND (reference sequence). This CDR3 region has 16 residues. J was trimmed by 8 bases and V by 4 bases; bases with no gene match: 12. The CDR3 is CASSSHRGRSLDIQYF. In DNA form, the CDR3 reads TGTGCCAGTAGTAGTCACAGGGGGCGGTCGTTGGACATTCAGTACTTC.

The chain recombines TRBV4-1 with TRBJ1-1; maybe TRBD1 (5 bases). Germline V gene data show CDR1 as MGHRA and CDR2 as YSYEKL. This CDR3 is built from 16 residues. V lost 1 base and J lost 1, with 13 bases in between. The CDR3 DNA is TGCGCCAGCAGCCAAGTCCTGACAGCTTCGAACACTGAAGCTTTCTTT. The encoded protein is CASSQVLTASNTEAFF.

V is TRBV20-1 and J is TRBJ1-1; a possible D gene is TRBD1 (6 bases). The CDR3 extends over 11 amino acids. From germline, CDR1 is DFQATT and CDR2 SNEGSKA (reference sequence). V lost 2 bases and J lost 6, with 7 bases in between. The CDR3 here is CSARNRAEAFF. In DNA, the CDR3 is TGCAGTGCTAGAAACAGGGCTGAAGCTTTCTTT.

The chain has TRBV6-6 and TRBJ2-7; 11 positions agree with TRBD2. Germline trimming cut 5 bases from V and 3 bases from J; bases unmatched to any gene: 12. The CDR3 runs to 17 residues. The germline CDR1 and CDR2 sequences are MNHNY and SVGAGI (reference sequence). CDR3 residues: CASSPLPGLAAIYEQYF. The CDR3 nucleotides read TGTGCCAGCAGTCCCCTTCCGGGACTAGCGGCAATCTACGAGCAGTACTTC.

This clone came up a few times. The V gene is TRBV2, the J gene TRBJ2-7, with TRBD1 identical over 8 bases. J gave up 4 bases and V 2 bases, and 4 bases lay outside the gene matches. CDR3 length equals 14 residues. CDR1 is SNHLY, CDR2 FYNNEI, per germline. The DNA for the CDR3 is TGTGCCAGCAGTGAACAGGGGGCCAGATACGAGCAGTACTTC. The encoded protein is CASSEQGARYEQYF.

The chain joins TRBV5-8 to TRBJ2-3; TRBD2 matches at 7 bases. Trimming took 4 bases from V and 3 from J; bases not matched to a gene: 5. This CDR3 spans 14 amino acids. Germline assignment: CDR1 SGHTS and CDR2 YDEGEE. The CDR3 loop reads CASSKRGVTDTQYF. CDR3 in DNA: TGTGCCAGCAGCAAGCGGGGTGTAACAGATACGCAGTATTTT.

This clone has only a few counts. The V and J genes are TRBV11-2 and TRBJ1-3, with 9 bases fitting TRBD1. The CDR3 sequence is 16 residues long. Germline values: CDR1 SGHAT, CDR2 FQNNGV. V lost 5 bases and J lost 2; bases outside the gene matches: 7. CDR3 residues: CASSVEQGATGNTIYF. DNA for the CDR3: TGTGCCAGCAGCGTCGAACAGGGGGCGACTGGAAACACCATATATTTT.

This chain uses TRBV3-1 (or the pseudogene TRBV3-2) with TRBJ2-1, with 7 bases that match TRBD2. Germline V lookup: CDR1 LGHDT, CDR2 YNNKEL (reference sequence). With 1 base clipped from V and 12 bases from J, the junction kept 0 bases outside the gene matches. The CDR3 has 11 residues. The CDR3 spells CASSQAGGQFF. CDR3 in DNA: TGTGCCAGCAGCCAAGCGGGGGGGCAGTTCTTC.

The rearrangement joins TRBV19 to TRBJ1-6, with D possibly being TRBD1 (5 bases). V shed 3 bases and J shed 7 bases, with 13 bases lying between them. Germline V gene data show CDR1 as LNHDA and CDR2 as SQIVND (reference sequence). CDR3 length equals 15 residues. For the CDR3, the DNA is TGTGCCAGTAGTATGGATGAACAGGTCAATTCACCCCTCCACTTT. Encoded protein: CASSMDEQVNSPLHF. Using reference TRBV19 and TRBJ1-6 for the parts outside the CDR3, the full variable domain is DGGITQSPKYLFRKEGQNVTLSCEQNLNHDAMYWYRQDPGQGLRLIYYSQIVNDFQKGDIAEGYSVSREKKESFPLTVTSAQKNPTAFYLCASSMDEQVNSPLHFGNGTRLTVT.

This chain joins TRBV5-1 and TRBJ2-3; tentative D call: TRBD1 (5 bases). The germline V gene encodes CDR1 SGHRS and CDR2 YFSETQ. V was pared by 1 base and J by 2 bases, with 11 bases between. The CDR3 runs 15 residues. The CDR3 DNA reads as TGCGCCAGCAGCTTGAAGACAGATCTCACAGATACGCAGTATTTT. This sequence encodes CASSLKTDLTDTQYF. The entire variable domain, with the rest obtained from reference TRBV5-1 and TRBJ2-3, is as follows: KAGVTQTPRYLIKTRGQQVTLSCSPISGHRSVSWYQQTPGQGLQFLFEYFSETQRNKGNFPGRFSGRQFSNSRSEMNVSTLELGDSALYLCASSLKTDLTDTQYFGPGTRLTVL.

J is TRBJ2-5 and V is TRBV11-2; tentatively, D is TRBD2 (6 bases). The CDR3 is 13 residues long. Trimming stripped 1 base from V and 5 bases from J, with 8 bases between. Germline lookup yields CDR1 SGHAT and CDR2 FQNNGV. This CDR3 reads CASSLVEGETQYF. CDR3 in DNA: TGTGCCAGCAGCTTAGTGGAGGGCGAGACCCAGTACTTC.

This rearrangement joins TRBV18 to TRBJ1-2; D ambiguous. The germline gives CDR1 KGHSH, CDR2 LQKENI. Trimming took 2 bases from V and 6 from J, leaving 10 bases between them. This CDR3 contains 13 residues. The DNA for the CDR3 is TGTGCCAGCTCACCATACGAACGGGATGGCTACACCTTC. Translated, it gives CASSPYERDGYTF.

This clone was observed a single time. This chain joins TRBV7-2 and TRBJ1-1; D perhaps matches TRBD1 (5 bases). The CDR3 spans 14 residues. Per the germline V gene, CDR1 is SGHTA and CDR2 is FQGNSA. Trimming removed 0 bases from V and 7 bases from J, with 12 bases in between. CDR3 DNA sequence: TGTGCCAGCAGCTTAGCACTCAGCAGGGTTGAAGCTTTCTTT. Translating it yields CASSLALSRVEAFF.

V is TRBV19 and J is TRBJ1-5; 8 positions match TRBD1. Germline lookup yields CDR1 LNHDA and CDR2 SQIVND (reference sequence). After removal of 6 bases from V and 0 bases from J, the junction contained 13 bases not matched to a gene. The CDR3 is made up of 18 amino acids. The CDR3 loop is CASRPRSGGYSSNQPQHF. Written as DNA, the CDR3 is TGTGCCAGTAGGCCTAGGTCAGGGGGCTATTCTAGCAATCAGCCCCAGCATTTT.